This T cell receptor (beta chain) appears in the sequencing data of a study of OX40 agonist ivuxolimab in advanced cancers. Background on the study: The study gave patients intravenous ivuxolimab at 0.01 to 10 mg/kg every 2 weeks. Prior checkpoint blockade (anti-PD-1, anti-PD-L1 or anti-CTLA-4) was permitted; 35% to 50% had it. Study observations and caveats: Researchers did not determine the expanded peripheral T cells' antigen specificity. Relative to CD4+, CD8+ T cells held more expanded clones on average.

Germline loops: CDR1 SNHLY, CDR2 FYNNEI. The V and J ends lost 7 bases and 4 bases respectively, with 7 bases between them. The CDR3 spans 11 residues. Points on this clone: The antigen remains unidentified.

Using immunoSEQ multiplex PCR, the repertoire was profiled, and TCRdb retains in-frame clones only, with some absent. Of 69,000 or so clones listed, 80% to 85% are singletons. V and J are TRBV2 and TRBJ1-2, with D unclear. This material consisted of CD4+ or CD8+ T cells sorted from blood, taken in a trial of the OX40 agonist ivuxolimab. This receptor was obtained from an adult with an advanced solid tumor such as melanoma, head and neck, liver or kidney cancer. For the CDR3, the DNA is TGTGCCAGCACCTTTACCTATGGCTACACCTTC. This sequence encodes CASTFTYGYTF.